A single count supports the clone carrying this TCR beta chain. Its specificity is unknown. The PCR employed 60 Vbeta primers together with 13 Jbeta primers. Here immunoSEQ multiplex PCR was the method, and the copy in TCRdb shows in-frame clones only, minus some. The sample includes about 130,000 clones, roughly 78% of them seen just once. The sample comes from a study of cytomegalovirus exposure and HLA in healthy donors. Study details: Falling in the Caucasian-associated ancestry cluster were about 83% of some 400 genotyped donors.

Germline V gives CDR1 SQVTM, CDR2 ANQGSEA. With 4 bases removed from V and 4 bases from J, the gap between germline ends came to 17 bases. The length of the CDR3 is 14 residues. Whole-study results and caveats: CMV serostatus stood as the only immune exposure information on hand. Reports indicate that TCR beta sequences accurately predicted the HLA-A and HLA-B alleles of most subjects.

Sequenced input: PBMCs. The receptor was isolated from a man under 40 in good health and CMV-seropositive. V usage is TRBV29-1 and J usage is TRBJ2-7; perhaps TRBD1 as D (6 bases). This CDR3 is CSVVGTRFKYEQYF. CDR3 in DNA: TGCAGCGTTGTGGGGACAAGGTTTAAGTACGAGCAGTACTTC.